This T cell receptor beta chain was recorded in a study of T cell responses to AZD1222 COVID-19 vaccine. The study, taken as a whole, reports: Donor demographics were predominantly white British with a female majority; clonal diversity may be underestimated.

To note about this clone: The antigen is undetermined.

Germline values: CDR1 MDHEN, CDR2 SYDVKM. The V gene end was trimmed by 10 bases and the J gene end by 2 bases; junction bases not matched to a gene: 5. The CDR3 spans 12 residues. TCRdb's copy holds only in-frame clones and misses some; the assay was immunoSEQ multiplex PCR. This repertoire shows about 110,000 clones, around 81% found once; its top ten account for under 10%. The TCR was taken from an adult in good health. The rearrangement uses TRBV28 and TRBJ2-7, with TRBD1 identical over 7 bases. Source: peripheral blood, taken on day 0 of AZD1222 vaccination. CDR3 in amino acids: CATDRDTYEQYF. The DNA of the CDR3 is TGTGCCACCGACAGGGATACCTACGAGCAGTACTTC.